The entry that follows covers one T cell receptor beta chain sequence. Its antigen is still unknown. The data belong to a study of early T cells in non-severe SARS-CoV-2 infection. Study-wide results and limits: Sequences matched to VDJdb favored anti-spike CD8 responses, while private and CD4 specificities were missed.

There are 14 residues in the CDR3. The V and J ends lost 4 bases and 5 bases respectively, with 15 bases between them. CDR1 and CDR2 from the germline V gene are SGHAT and FQNNGV. Unique molecular identifiers tagged individual cDNA molecules. TCRdb reprocessed the 5' RACE reads via MiXCR and lists one record per CDR3 protein. Seen here are 70,000 to 90,000 distinct CDR3 sequences, 8.5% to 12% observed once, and the top ten hold about 8.2%. This rearrangement joins TRBV11-2 to TRBJ2-7, with TRBD2 as a possible D gene (5 bases). This material consisted of whole blood, taken at baseline. This receptor was identified in an adult who was a healthcare worker with PCR-confirmed SARS-CoV-2 infection or an uninfected control (not recorded which). CDR3: CASSYFSGFNEQYF. CDR3 sequence (DNA): TGTGCCAGCAGCTACTTCTCGGGGTTCAACGAGCAGTACTTC.